Each of the 3 T cell receptor beta chains below was sequenced from the same sample in a study of Graves' ophthalmopathy and Graves' hyperthyroidism. The authors amplified TCR beta CDR3 regions, and they did so from RNA transcripts for repertoire sequencing. RT-PCR was first run with HTBI primers, then multiplex PCR in a second round. From the multiplex PCR reads, TCRdb called clonotypes with MiXCR, one entry per CDR3 protein. This table has 600,000 to 650,000 distinct CDR3 sequences, approximately 22% appearing once. The specimen sequenced was peripheral blood. The receptor source for this set is a woman aged 18-35 years with stable Graves' hyperthyroidism. Some clones in this sample may be carry-over from other donors' samples.

The chain is built from TRBV28 and TRBJ1-3; the match to TRBD1 covers 7 bases. Unmatched junction bases numbered 12, after V lost 6 bases and J lost 7 bases. Germline assignment: CDR1 MDHEN and CDR2 SYDVKM. The CDR3 loop spans 15 amino acids. For the CDR3, the DNA is TGTGCCAGCAGACCCGACAGGGTGACGAGGAACACCATATATTTT. The encoded protein is CASRPDRVTRNTIYF.

This clonotype has just a few counts. A much larger clone is a single base away; this may be a read error. This is likely a read error, given that the CDR3 carries no conserved phenylalanine or tryptophan at its end. The CDR3 DNA is TGTGCCAGCAGGAACCTAGCGGGAGAGGAGAACACCGGGGAGCTGTTTTTG. Its translation is CASRNLAGEENTGELFL. The chain uses TRBV11-2 and TRBJ2-2, with 10 bases identical to TRBD2. V gave up 6 bases and J gave up 1 base; unmatched junction bases: 8. The germline V gene encodes CDR1 SGHAT and CDR2 FQNNGV. The CDR3 runs to 17 residues.

The chain links TRBV13 to TRBJ1-2; tentatively, D is TRBD1 (6 bases). This CDR3 has 13 residues. CDR1 and CDR2 from the germline V gene are PRHDT and FYEKMQ (reference sequence). Trimming shortened V by 6 bases and J by 10 bases, and 18 bases separated the two germline ends. The CDR3 DNA reads as TGTGCCAGCAGTTTTGAGAGGACAGAGGACTACACCTTC. Its protein product is CASSFERTEDYTF.